The clone carrying this T cell receptor beta chain was recorded only once. The germline CDR1 and CDR2 sequences are SEHNR and FQNEAQ (reference sequence). Trimming shortened V by 6 bases and J by 9 bases, and 9 bases separated the two germline ends. CDR3 length: 11 amino acids. This specimen belongs to a study of blood T cell repertoires in COVID-19. Study overall: Sites across the United States, Italy and Spain contributed samples from acute and convalescent COVID-19.

Original data processing: The assay estimated nucleated cells by amplifying reference gene primers. Produced via immunoSEQ multiplex PCR; TCRdb's table is partial and in-frame only. V and J calls and clone size are as listed in that table; D and trimming were resolved from the DNA. Altogether some 260,000 clones are present, 88% being singletons, with the ten largest covering around 0.7%. The sequenced sample consisted of peripheral blood. The chain joins TRBV7-9 to TRBJ2-1; D perhaps matches TRBD2 (5 bases). The sequence was collected from a human donor in a cohort sampled during active COVID-19. The CDR3 region is CASRVSVEQFF. CDR3 DNA sequence: TGTGCCAGCAGGGTTAGCGTTGAGCAGTTCTTC.